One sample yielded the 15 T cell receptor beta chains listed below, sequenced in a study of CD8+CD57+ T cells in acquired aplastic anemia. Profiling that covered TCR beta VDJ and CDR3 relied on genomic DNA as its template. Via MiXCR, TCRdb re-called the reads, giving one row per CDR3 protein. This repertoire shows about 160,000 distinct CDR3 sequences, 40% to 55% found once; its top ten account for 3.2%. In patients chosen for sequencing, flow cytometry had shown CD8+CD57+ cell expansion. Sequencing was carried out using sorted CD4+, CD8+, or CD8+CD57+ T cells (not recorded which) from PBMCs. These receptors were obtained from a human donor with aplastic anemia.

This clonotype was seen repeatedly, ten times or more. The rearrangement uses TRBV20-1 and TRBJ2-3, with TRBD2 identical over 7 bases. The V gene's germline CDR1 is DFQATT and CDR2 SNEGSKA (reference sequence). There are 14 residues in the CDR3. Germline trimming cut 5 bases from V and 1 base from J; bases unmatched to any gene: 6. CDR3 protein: CSASTSEGTDTQYF. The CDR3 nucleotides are TGCAGTGCTTCTACTAGCGAAGGCACAGATACGCAGTATTTT.

CDR3: CASSEGAYGYTF. In DNA, the CDR3 is TGTGCCAGCAGTGAGGGGGCCTATGGCTACACCTTC. The V call is TRBV25-1, the J call TRBJ1-2; D may be TRBD1 (6 bases). The CDR3 length is 12 residues. Germline-derived CDR1 and CDR2 are MGHDK and SYGVNS. V shed 3 bases and J shed 4 bases, with 6 bases lying between them.

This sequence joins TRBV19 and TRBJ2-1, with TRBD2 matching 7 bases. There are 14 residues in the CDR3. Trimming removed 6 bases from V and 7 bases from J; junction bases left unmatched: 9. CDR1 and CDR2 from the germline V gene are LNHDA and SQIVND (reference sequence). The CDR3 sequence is CASSRDYGLNEQFF. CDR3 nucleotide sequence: TGTGCCAGTAGCCGGGACTACGGGTTGAATGAGCAGTTCTTC.

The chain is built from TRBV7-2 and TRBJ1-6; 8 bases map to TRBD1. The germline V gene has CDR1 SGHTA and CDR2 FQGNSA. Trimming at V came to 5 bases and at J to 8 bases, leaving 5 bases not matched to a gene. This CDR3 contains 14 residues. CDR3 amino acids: CASSPDRGYSPLHF. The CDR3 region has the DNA TGTGCCAGCAGCCCAGACAGGGGTTATTCACCCCTCCACTTT.

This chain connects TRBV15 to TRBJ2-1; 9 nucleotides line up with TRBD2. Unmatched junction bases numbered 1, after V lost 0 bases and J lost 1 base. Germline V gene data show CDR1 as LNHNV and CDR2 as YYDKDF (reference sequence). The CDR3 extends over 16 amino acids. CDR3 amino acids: CATSRDTSGSYNEQFF. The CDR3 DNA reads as TGTGCCACCAGCAGAGACACTAGCGGGTCCTACAATGAGCAGTTCTTC.

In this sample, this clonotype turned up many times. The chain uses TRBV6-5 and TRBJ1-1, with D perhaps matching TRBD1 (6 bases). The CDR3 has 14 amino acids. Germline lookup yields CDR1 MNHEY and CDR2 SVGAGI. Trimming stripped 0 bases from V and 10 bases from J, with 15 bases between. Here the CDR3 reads CASSYSAGASGAFF. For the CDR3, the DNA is TGTGCCAGCAGTTACTCGGCAGGGGCGTCTGGAGCTTTCTTT.

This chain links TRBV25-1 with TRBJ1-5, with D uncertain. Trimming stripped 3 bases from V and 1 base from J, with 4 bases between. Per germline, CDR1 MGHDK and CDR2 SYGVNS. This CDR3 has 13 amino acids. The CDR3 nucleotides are TGTGCCAGCAGTGATCTCAGCAATCAGCCCCAGCATTTT. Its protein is CASSDLSNQPQHF. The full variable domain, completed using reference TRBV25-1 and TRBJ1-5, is EADIYQTPRYLVIGTGKKITLECSQTMGHDKMYWYQQDPGMELHLIHYSYGVNSTEKGDLSSESTVSRIRTEHFPLTLESARPSHTSQYLCASSDLSNQPQHFGDGTRLSIL.

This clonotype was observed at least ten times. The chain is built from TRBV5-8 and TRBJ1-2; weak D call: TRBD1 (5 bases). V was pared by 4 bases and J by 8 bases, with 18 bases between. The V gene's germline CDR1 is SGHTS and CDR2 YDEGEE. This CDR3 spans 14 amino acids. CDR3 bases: TGTGCCAGCAGCAGGGAGGCCAGGGAGGGCGGCTACACCTTC. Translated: CASSREAREGGYTF.

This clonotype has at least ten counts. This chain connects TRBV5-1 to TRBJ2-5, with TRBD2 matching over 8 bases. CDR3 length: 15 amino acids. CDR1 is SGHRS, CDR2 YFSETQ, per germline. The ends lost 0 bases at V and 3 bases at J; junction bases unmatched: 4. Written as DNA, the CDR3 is TGCGCCAGCAGCTTGGGTGGGACTAGGGAAGAGACCCAGTACTTC. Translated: CASSLGGTREETQYF. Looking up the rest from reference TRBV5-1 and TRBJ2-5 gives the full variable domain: KAGVTQTPRYLIKTRGQQVTLSCSPISGHRSVSWYQQTPGQGLQFLFEYFSETQRNKGNFPGRFSGRQFSNSRSEMNVSTLELGDSALYLCASSLGGTREETQYFGPGTRLLVL.

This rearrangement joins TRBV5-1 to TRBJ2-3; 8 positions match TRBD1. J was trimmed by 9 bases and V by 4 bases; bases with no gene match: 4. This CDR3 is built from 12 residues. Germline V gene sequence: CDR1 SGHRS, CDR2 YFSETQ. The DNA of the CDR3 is TGCGCCAGCAGCCCGGACAGGGAGACGCAGTATTTT. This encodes CASSPDRETQYF.

CDR3 sequence (DNA): TGCAGCGTTGTTTCCGGCGGCGGGGGCTACGAGCAGTACTTC. This translates into CSVVSGGGGYEQYF. V gene TRBV29-1 combines with J gene TRBJ2-7, with 7 bases that match TRBD2. The V gene end was trimmed by 4 bases and the J gene end by 3 bases; junction bases not matched to a gene: 9. CDR1 SQVTM and CDR2 ANQGSEA come from the germline V gene. This CDR3 contains 14 residues.

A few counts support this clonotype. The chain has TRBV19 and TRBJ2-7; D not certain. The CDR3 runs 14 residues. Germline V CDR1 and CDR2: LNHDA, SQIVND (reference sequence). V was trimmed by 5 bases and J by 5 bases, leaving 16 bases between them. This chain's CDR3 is CASSPVRSANEQYF. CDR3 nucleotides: TGTGCCAGTAGTCCCGTCAGGTCCGCGAACGAGCAGTACTTC.

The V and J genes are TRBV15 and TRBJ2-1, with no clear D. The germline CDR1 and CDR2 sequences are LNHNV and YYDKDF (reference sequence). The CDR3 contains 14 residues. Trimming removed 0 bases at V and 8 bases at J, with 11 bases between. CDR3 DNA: TGTGCCACCAGCAGAGATGATAGGGAAGATGAGCAGTTCTTC. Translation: CATSRDDREDEQFF.

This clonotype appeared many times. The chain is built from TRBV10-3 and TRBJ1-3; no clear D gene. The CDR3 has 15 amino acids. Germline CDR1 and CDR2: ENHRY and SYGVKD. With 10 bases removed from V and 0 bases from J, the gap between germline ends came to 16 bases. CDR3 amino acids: CATTNDGHSGNTIYF. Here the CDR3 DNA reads TGTGCCACAACTAACGACGGCCACTCTGGAAACACCATATATTTT.

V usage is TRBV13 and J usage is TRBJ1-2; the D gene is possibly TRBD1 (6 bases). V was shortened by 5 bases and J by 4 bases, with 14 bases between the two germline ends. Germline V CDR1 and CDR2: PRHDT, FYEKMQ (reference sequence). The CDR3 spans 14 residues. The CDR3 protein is CASSKQGLGYGYTF. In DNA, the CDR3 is TGTGCCAGCAGCAAACAGGGTCTAGGCTATGGCTACACCTTC.